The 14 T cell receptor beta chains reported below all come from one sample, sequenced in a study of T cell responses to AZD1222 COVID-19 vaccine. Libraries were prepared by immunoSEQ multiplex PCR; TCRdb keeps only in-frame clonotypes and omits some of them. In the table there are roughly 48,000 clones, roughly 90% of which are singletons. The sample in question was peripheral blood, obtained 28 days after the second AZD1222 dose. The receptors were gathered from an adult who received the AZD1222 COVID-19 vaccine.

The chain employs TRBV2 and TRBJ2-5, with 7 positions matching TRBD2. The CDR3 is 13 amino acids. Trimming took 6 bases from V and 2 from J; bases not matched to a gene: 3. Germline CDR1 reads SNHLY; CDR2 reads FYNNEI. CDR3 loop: CASSQGLQETQYF. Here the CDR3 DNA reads TGTGCCAGCAGCCAGGGACTACAAGAGACCCAGTACTTC.

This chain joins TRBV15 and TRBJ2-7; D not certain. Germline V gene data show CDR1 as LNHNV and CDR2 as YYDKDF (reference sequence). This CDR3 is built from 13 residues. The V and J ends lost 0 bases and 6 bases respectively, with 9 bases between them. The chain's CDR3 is CATSRDQGREQYF. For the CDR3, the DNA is TGTGCCACCAGCAGAGATCAAGGGCGCGAGCAGTACTTC.

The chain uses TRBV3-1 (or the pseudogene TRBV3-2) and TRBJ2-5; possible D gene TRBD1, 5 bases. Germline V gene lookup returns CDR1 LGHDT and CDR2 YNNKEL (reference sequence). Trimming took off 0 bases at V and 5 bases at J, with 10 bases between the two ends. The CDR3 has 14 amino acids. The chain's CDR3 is CASSQDRVGETQYF. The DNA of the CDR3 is TGTGCCAGCAGCCAAGACAGGGTAGGGGAGACCCAGTACTTC.

The CDR3 is CASSGGGKQYF. CDR3 bases: TGTGCCAGCAGTGGGGGGGGAAAACAGTACTTC. V is TRBV25-1 and J is TRBJ2-7; 7 bases align to TRBD2. The germline V gene encodes CDR1 MGHDK and CDR2 SYGVNS. CDR3 length: 11 residues. V shed 4 bases, J shed 10 bases, and the junction held 4 bases outside the gene matches.

The CDR3 loop reads CASNRGGPHNQPQHF. The CDR3 DNA reads TGTGCCAGTAACCGGGGAGGGCCCCACAATCAGCCCCAGCATTTT. The V and J genes are TRBV19 and TRBJ1-5; D is ambiguous. Germline assignment: CDR1 LNHDA and CDR2 SQIVND (reference sequence). The germline V and J ends were trimmed by 7 bases and 3 bases, with 16 bases remaining between them. The CDR3 covers 15 residues.

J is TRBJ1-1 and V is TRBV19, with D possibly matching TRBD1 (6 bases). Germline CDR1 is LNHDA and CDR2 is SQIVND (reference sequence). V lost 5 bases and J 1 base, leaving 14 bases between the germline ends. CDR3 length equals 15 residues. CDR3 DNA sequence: TGTGCCAGTAGTGACAGGTGGGGGAAGAACACTGAAGCTTTCTTT. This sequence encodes CASSDRWGKNTEAFF.

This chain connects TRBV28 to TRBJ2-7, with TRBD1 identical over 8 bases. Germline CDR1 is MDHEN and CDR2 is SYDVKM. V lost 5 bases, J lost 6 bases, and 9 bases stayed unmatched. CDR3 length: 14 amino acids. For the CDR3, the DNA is TGTGCCAGCAGTACCAGACAGGGGTCGTTCGAGCAGTACTTC. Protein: CASSTRQGSFEQYF.

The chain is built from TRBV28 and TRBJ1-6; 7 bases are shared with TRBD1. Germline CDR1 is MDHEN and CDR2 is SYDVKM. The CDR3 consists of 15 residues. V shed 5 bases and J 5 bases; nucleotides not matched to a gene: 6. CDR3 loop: CASSGTVGHNSPLHF. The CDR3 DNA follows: TGTGCCAGCAGTGGGACAGTGGGGCATAATTCACCCCTCCACTTT.

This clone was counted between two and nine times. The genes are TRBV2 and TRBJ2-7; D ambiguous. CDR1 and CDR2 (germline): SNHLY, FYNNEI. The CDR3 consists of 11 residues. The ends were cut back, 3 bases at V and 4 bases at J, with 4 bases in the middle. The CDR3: CASSEVYEQYF. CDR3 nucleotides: TGTGCCAGCAGTGAGGTATACGAGCAGTACTTC.

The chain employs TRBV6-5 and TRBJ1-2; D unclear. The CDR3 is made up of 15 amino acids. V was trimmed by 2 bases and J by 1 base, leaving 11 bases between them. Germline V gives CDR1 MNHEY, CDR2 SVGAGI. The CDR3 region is CASSYGGVDNYGYTF. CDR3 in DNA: TGTGCCAGCAGTTACGGTGGGGTCGATAACTATGGCTACACCTTC.

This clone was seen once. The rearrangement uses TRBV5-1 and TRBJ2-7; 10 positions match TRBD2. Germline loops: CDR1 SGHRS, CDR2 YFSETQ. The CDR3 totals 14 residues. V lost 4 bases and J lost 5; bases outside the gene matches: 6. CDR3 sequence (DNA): TGCGCCAGCAGCCCACTAGCGGGAACGCACGAGCAGTACTTC. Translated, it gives CASSPLAGTHEQYF.

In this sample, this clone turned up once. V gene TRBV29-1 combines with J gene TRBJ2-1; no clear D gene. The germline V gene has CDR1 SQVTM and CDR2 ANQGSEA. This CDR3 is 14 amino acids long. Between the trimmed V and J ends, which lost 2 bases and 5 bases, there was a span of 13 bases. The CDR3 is CSVETDVRNNEQFF. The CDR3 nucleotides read TGCAGCGTTGAAACCGATGTGAGAAACAATGAGCAGTTCTTC.

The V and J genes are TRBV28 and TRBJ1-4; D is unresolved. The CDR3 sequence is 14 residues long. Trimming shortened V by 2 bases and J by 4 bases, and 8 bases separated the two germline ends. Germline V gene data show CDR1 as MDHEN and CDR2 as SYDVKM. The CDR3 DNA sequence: TGTGCCAGCAGTTTAGCCAGGATTAATGAAAAACTGTTTTTT. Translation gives CASSLARINEKLFF. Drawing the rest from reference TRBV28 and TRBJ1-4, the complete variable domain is DVKVTQSSRYLVKRTGEKVFLECVQDMDHENMFWYRQDPGLGLRLIYFSYDVKMKEKGDIPEGYSVSREKKERFSLILESASTNQTSMYLCASSLARINEKLFFGSGTQLSVL.

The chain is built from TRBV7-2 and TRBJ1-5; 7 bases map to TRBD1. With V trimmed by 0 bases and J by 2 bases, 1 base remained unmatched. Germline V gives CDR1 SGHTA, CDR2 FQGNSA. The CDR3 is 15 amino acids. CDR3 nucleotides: TGTGCCAGCAGCTTAGCAGGGGGCGGCAATCAGCCCCAGCATTTT. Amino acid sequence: CASSLAGGGNQPQHF.